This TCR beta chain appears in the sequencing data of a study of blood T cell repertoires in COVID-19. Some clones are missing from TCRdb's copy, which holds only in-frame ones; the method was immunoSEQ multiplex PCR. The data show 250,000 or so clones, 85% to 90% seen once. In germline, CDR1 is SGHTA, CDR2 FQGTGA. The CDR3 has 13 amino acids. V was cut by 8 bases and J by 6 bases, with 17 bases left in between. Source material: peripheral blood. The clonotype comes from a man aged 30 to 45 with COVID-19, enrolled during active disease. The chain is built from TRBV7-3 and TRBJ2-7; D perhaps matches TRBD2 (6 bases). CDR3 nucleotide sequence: TGTGCCAGCTCCTGGGACTTGTCGAGCGAGCAGTACTTC. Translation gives CASSWDLSSEQYF.